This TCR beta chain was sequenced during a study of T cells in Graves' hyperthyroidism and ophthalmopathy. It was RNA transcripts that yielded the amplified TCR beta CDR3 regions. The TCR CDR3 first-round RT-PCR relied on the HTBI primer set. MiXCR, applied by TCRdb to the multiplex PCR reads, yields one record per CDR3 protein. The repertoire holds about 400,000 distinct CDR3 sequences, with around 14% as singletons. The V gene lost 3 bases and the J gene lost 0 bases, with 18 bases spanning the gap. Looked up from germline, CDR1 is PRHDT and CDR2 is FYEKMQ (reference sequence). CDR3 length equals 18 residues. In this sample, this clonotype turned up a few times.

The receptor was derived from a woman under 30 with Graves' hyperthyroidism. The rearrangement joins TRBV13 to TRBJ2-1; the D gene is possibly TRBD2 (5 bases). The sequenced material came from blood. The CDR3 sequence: CASSFEADFKSSYNEQFF. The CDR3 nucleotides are TGTGCCAGCAGCTTTGAAGCGGACTTCAAGAGCTCCTACAATGAGCAGTTCTTC.